The rows below give T cell receptor beta chains drawn from one sample of a study of shared clonotypes between healthy human individuals. The data were produced by immunoSEQ multiplex PCR, yet TCRdb's version contains in-frame clones alone and is incomplete. This table has 2 million to 3 million clones, 80% to 95% appearing once. The sequenced material came from naive CD4+ T cells from PBMCs. The receptors stem from a man aged 18 to 30 in good health. Some clones in this sample may be carry-over from other donors' samples. CDR3s include the opening cysteine and the closing phenylalanine or tryptophan. Fields, in order: V gene, clone size, J gene, D gene, CDR3 protein, CDR3 DNA. A D gene is named only where the DNA matches it firmly. Clone size is stated in some rows and not others, as once, few, many or a class when expanded.

V gene: TRBV19; clone size: .; J gene: TRBJ1-1; D gene: .; CDR3 protein: CASSIDLGHENTEAFF; CDR3 DNA: TGTGCCAGTAGTATAGACCTGGGGCACGAAAACACTGAAGCTTTCTTT
V gene: TRBV18; clone size: .; J gene: TRBJ2-1; D gene: TRBD1; CDR3 protein: CASSLNGQVYNEQFF; CDR3 DNA: TGTGCCAGCTCACTCAATGGACAGGTGTACAATGAGCAGTTCTTC
V gene: TRBV28; clone size: few; J gene: TRBJ1-4; D gene: .; CDR3 protein: CASSSPAGGNEKLFF; CDR3 DNA: TGTGCCAGCAGTTCCCCCGCGGGCGGGAATGAAAAACTGTTTTTT
V gene: TRBV5-1; clone size: .; J gene: TRBJ1-4; D gene: .; CDR3 protein: CASSNNLGAQLEKLFF; CDR3 DNA: TGCGCCAGCAGTAATAACCTGGGGGCGCAGTTGGAAAAACTGTTTTTT
V gene: TRBV5-1; clone size: .; J gene: TRBJ2-5; D gene: .; CDR3 protein: CASSSTRVVVETQYF; CDR3 DNA: TGCGCCAGCAGCTCGACTAGGGTGGTGGTAGAGACCCAGTACTTC
V gene: TRBV13; clone size: .; J gene: TRBJ2-3; D gene: .; CDR3 protein: CASSLAAGTSTDTQYF; CDR3 DNA: TGTGCCAGCAGCTTAGCGGCGGGTACTAGCACAGATACGCAGTATTTT
V gene: TRBV7-3; clone size: .; J gene: TRBJ2-2; D gene: .; CDR3 protein: CASSLLGHRNTGELFF; CDR3 DNA: TGTGCCAGCAGCCTCCTGGGGCACCGGAACACCGGGGAGCTGTTTTTT
V gene: TRBV27; clone size: .; J gene: TRBJ1-4; D gene: TRBD1; CDR3 protein: CASSPMGTGNVEEFF; CDR3 DNA: TGTGCCAGCAGTCCCATGGGGACAGGGAATGTGGAGGAGTTTTTT
V gene: TRBV6-1; clone size: .; J gene: TRBJ1-2; D gene: .; CDR3 protein: CALAMGWGYGYTF; CDR3 DNA: TGTGCCCTAGCAATGGGGTGGGGCTATGGCTACACCTTC
V gene: TRBV28; clone size: .; J gene: TRBJ1-4; D gene: .; CDR3 protein: CASSSSGNEKLFF; CDR3 DNA: TGTGCCAGCAGTTCGTCAGGGAATGAAAAACTGTTTTTT
V gene: TRBV15; clone size: .; J gene: TRBJ2-2; D gene: .; CDR3 protein: CATSQGGGNTGELFF; CDR3 DNA: TGTGCCACCTCGCAAGGAGGAGGGAACACCGGGGAGCTGTTTTTT
V gene: TRBV28; clone size: .; J gene: TRBJ2-7; D gene: .; CDR3 protein: CASSLQFSYEQYF; CDR3 DNA: TGTGCCAGCAGTTTACAGTTCTCCTACGAGCAGTACTTC
V gene: TRBV5-1; clone size: .; J gene: TRBJ2-5; D gene: .; CDR3 protein: CASSNTGSETQYF; CDR3 DNA: TGCGCCAGCAGCAATACGGGGTCGGAGACCCAGTACTTC
V gene: TRBV7-4; clone size: .; J gene: TRBJ1-1; D gene: TRBD1; CDR3 protein: CASSRRTGDMNTEAFF; CDR3 DNA: TGTGCCAGCAGCCGCCGGACAGGGGACATGAACACTGAAGCTTTCTTT
V gene: TRBV14; clone size: .; J gene: TRBJ2-2; D gene: .; CDR3 protein: CASSQLVAFTGELFF; CDR3 DNA: TGTGCCAGCAGCCAATTAGTGGCCTTCACCGGGGAGCTGTTTTTT
V gene: TRBV6-5; clone size: .; J gene: TRBJ1-6; D gene: .; CDR3 protein: CASSYTDRSNSPLHF; CDR3 DNA: TGTGCCAGCAGTTACACGGACAGATCTAATTCACCCCTCCACTTT
V gene: TRBV5-3; clone size: .; J gene: TRBJ2-2; D gene: .; CDR3 protein: CARSLTPRTSYTGELFF; CDR3 DNA: TGTGCCAGAAGCTTGACCCCAAGGACCAGTTACACCGGGGAGCTGTTTTTT
V gene: TRBV19; clone size: .; J gene: TRBJ2-2; D gene: .; CDR3 protein: CASSRSKAGGELFF; CDR3 DNA: TGTGCCAGTAGTAGGTCAAAAGCCGGCGGGGAGCTGTTTTTT
V gene: TRBV11-3; clone size: .; J gene: TRBJ1-5; D gene: .; CDR3 protein: CASSLDLLWGVNQPQHF; CDR3 DNA: TGTGCCAGCAGCTTAGATCTGTTGTGGGGAGTAAATCAGCCCCAGCATTTT
V gene: TRBV28; clone size: .; J gene: TRBJ2-3; D gene: .; CDR3 protein: CASSSTPGAPTDTQYF; CDR3 DNA: TGTGCCAGCAGTTCCACCCCTGGGGCTCCCACAGATACGCAGTATTTT
V gene: TRBV7-2; clone size: .; J gene: TRBJ2-7; D gene: .; CDR3 protein: CASSLVQGSYEQYF; CDR3 DNA: TGTGCCAGCAGCTTAGTACAGGGATCCTACGAGCAGTACTTC
V gene: TRBV6-6; clone size: .; J gene: TRBJ1-5; D gene: .; CDR3 protein: CATHRDSNQPQHF; CDR3 DNA: TGTGCCACCCACCGGGACAGCAATCAGCCCCAGCATTTT
V gene: TRBV28; clone size: .; J gene: TRBJ1-1; D gene: TRBD1; CDR3 protein: CASRSGQGHTEAFF; CDR3 DNA: TGTGCCAGCAGGTCGGGACAGGGACACACTGAAGCTTTCTTT
V gene: TRBV18; clone size: once; J gene: TRBJ1-1; D gene: .; CDR3 protein: CASSPTTSGTEAFF; CDR3 DNA: TGTGCCAGCTCACCAACGACTAGTGGCACTGAAGCTTTCTTT
V gene: TRBV5-6; clone size: .; J gene: TRBJ2-7; D gene: TRBD1; CDR3 protein: CASSLGTGEDEQYF; CDR3 DNA: TGTGCCAGCAGCTTGGGGACAGGGGAGGACGAGCAGTACTTC
V gene: TRBV5-1; clone size: once; J gene: TRBJ1-2; D gene: .; CDR3 protein: CASRTDNIDYTF; CDR3 DNA: TGCGCCAGCAGGACAGATAATATCGACTACACCTTC